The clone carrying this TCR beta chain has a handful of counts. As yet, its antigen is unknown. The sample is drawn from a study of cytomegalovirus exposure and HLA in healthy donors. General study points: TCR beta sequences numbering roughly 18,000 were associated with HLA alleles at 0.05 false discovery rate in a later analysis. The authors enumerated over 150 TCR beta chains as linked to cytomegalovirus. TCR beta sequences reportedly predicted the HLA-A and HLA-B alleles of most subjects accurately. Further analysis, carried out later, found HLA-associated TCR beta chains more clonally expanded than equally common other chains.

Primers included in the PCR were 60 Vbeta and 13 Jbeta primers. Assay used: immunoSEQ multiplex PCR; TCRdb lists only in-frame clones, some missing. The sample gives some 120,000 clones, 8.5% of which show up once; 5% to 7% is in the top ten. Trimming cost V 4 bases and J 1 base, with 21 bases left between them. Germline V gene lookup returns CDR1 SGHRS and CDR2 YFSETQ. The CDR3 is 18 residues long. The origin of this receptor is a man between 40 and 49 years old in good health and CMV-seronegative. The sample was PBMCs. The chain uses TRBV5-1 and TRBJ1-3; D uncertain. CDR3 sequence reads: CASSPQPWFGGSGNTIYF. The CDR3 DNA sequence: TGCGCCAGCAGCCCCCAACCGTGGTTCGGCGGGTCTGGAAACACCATATATTTT.